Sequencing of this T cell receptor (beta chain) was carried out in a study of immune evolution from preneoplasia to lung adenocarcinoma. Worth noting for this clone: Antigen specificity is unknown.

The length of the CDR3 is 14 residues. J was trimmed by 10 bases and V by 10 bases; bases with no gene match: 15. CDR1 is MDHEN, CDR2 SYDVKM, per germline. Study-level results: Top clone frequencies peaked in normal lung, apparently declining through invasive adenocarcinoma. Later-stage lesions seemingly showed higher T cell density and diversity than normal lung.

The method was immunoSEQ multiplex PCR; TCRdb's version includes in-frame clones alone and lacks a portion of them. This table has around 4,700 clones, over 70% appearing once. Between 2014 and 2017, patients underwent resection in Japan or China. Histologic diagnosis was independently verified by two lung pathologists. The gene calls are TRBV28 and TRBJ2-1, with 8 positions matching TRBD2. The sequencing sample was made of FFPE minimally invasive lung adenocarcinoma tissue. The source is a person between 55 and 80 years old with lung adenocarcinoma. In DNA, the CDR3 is TGTGCCACCCAGTACAGCGGGAGACTAAAGGAGCAGTTCTTC. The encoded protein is CATQYSGRLKEQFF.